This is a list of T cell receptor beta chains from one sample in a study of blood T cell repertoires in COVID-19. The method was immunoSEQ multiplex PCR; TCRdb's version includes in-frame clones alone and lacks a portion of them. The table shows around 280,000 clones, with roughly nine tenths occurring only once. Sample: PBMCs or T cells enriched from blood (not recorded which). These receptors were obtained from a woman aged 40 to 50 who had recovered from COVID-19. The CDR3 runs from the conserved cysteine through the conserved F or W. D genes are given only for firm matches. Rows give clone size only sometimes, using once, few, many, or a class for an expanded clone.

clone size	V gene	J gene	D gene	CDR3 DNA	CDR3 protein
-	TRBV6-2/TRBV6-3	TRBJ1-2	-	TGTGCCAGCAGTTTACAGGACCCTCAGGAGGGCTACACCTTC	CASSLQDPQEGYTF
-	TRBV24-1	TRBJ2-2	TRBD1	TGTGCCACCAGTGACTCTGGACAGGGGGACACCGGGGAGCTGTTTTTT	CATSDSGQGDTGELFF
-	TRBV5-4	TRBJ2-7	-	TGTGCCAGCAGCCCGGGCGTAAATTGGGGCCACGAGCAGTACTTC	CASSPGVNWGHEQYF
-	TRBV14	TRBJ1-2	-	TGTGCCAGCAGCCCTTCTTTATCGTTCAACTATGGCTACACCTTC	CASSPSLSFNYGYTF
once	TRBV11-2	TRBJ2-7	TRBD2	TGTGCCAGCAGCTCTAGCGGGTACGAGCAGTACTTC	CASSSSGYEQYF
-	TRBV2	TRBJ2-5	-	TGTGCCAGTGCGAGGGAGGAGACCCAGTACTTC	CASAREETQYF
-	TRBV4-1	TRBJ2-7	-	TGCGCCAGCAGCCAAGGGACACTAAACGGCGAGCAGTACTTC	CASSQGTLNGEQYF
-	TRBV27	TRBJ1-2	TRBD1	TGTGCCAGCAGTTTATCTGGGACAGGGTACTACTATGGCTACACCTTC	CASSLSGTGYYYGYTF
-	TRBV19	TRBJ1-2	-	TGTGCCAGTCATTGGGGGGGGACTGAGCTCTATGGCTACACCTTC	CASHWGGTELYGYTF
-	TRBV5-1	TRBJ1-3	TRBD1	TGCGCCAGCACCCGGGACAGGGGAGGAAACACCATATATTTT	CASTRDRGGNTIYF
-	TRBV19	TRBJ1-5	TRBD1	TGTGCCAGTAGTAAGGACAGGGGAGGCAATCAGCCCCAGCATTTT	CASSKDRGGNQPQHF
-	TRBV5-8	TRBJ2-1	TRBD2	TGTGCCAGCAGCGATGGGACTAGCGGGAGAAATGAGCAGTTCTTC	CASSDGTSGRNEQFF
-	TRBV5-4	TRBJ1-4	-	TGTGCCAGCAGCCCGGGGACTGAGAATGAAAAACTGTTTTTT	CASSPGTENEKLFF
-	TRBV7-6	TRBJ2-1	-	TGTGCCAGCAGCGCCTATCGGAATGAGCAGTTCTTC	CASSAYRNEQFF
-	TRBV5-4	TRBJ2-1	TRBD2	TGTGCCAGCAGCGGAATATGGGCTAGCGGTAACTCCTACAATGAGCAGTTCTTC	CASSGIWASGNSYNEQFF
-	TRBV9	TRBJ2-3	-	TGTGCCAGCAGCGTAGCTGGCGGGTATAGCACAGATACGCAGTATTTT	CASSVAGGYSTDTQYF
-	TRBV12-5	TRBJ2-7	TRBD1	TGTGCTAGTGGCTCCGGGACAGGGGCCTACGAGCAGTACTTC	CASGSGTGAYEQYF
-	TRBV11-1	TRBJ1-2	-	TGTGCCAGCAGCCAGCAGGGGAACTATGGCTACACCTTC	CASSQQGNYGYTF
-	TRBV7-8	TRBJ2-2	-	TGTGCCAGCAGCTTAGTTGACTCATACACCGGGGAGCTGTTTTTT	CASSLVDSYTGELFF
-	TRBV9	TRBJ1-2	-	TGTGCCAGCAGCGTAGGCGGAACTAACTATGGCTACACCTTC	CASSVGGTNYGYTF
-	TRBV27	TRBJ2-7	-	TGTGCCAGCAGTTTCACCGGACAGTCCTACGAGCAGTACTTC	CASSFTGQSYEQYF
once	TRBV12-5	TRBJ2-7	-	TGTGCTAGTGGGCCCCAGGGGAACCCTACTTACGAGCAGTACTTC	CASGPQGNPTYEQYF
-	TRBV11-2	TRBJ2-1	TRBD2	TGTGCCAGCAGCTCGACTAGCGGGGGCCCCGGGAATGAGCAGTTCTTC	CASSSTSGGPGNEQFF
-	TRBV11-2	TRBJ2-5	-	TGTGCCAGCAGCTTAGGTCCAGGGCCGGAAGAGACCCAGTACTTC	CASSLGPGPEETQYF
-	TRBV27	TRBJ1-1	-	TGTGCCAGCCTACCCCTGTTGGTGTACCCTGAAGCTTTCTTT	CASLPLLVYPEAFF
-	TRBV5-4	TRBJ1-2	TRBD1	TGTGCCAGCAGCGAAGGACAGGGGACCGGTGGCTACACCTTC	CASSEGQGTGGYTF
-	TRBV3-1/TRBV3-2	TRBJ2-5	TRBD2	TGTGCCAGCAGCCAAGATAATAGCGGGTTGAAAGGGGAGACCCAGTACTTC	CASSQDNSGLKGETQYF
-	TRBV19	TRBJ2-5	-	TGTGCCAGTAGTATCTTGGCGGGGTCCTCCCAAGAGACCCAGTACTTC	CASSILAGSSQETQYF
-	TRBV3-1/TRBV3-2	TRBJ1-2	-	TGTGCCAGCAGCCAAGAAGGAGCTCGCCTTAACTATGGCTACACCTTC	CASSQEGARLNYGYTF
few	TRBV7-9	TRBJ2-3	TRBD1	TGTGCCAGCAGCTTAGGACAGGGTGGGAACACAGATACGCAGTATTTT	CASSLGQGGNTDTQYF
once	TRBV19	TRBJ1-5	-	TGTGCCAGTAGTATAGGGACGGGAACGCTCAATCAGCCCCAGCATTTT	CASSIGTGTLNQPQHF
-	TRBV6-5	TRBJ2-7	TRBD1	TGTGCCAGCAGGGTCGGGACAGGTTACTACGAGCAGTACTTC	CASRVGTGYYEQYF
-	TRBV19	TRBJ1-4	-	TGTGCCAGTAGTACAGGGGCGAGTGGTGAAAAACTGTTTTTT	CASSTGASGEKLFF
-	TRBV9	TRBJ2-3	-	TGTGCCAGCAGCGTAGTGGGAGTCGTGGGCACAGATACGCAGTATTTT	CASSVVGVVGTDTQYF
-	TRBV7-6	TRBJ1-2	-	TGTGCCAGCAGCTCATCCCCCCAGGGTTCTCTCACCTTC	CASSSSPQGSLTF
-	TRBV7-9	TRBJ1-6	-	TGTGCCAGCAGCTTAGGGGCCGAGTTCAGGTCACCCCTCCACTTT	CASSLGAEFRSPLHF
-	TRBV18	TRBJ1-4	-	TGTGCCAGCTCATCTTTCACAGGCTCAACTAATGAAAAACTGTTTTTT	CASSSFTGSTNEKLFF
-	TRBV18	TRBJ2-1	TRBD2	TGTGCCAGCTCACCGGGACTAGAGAATGAGCAGTTCTTC	CASSPGLENEQFF
-	TRBV19	TRBJ1-2	TRBD1	TGTGCCAGTAGTAAACCGGGACAGGAGAGGAACTATGGCTACACCTTC	CASSKPGQERNYGYTF
-	TRBV4-1	TRBJ2-7	-	TGCGCCAGCAGCCATCTTGGGCGGGCCGCACGACACGAGCAGTACTTC	CASSHLGRAARHEQYF
-	TRBV5-6	TRBJ2-3	-	TGTGCCAGCAGCTTGGATCTTGGAGGGCGGCACACAGATACGCAGTATTTT	CASSLDLGGRHTDTQYF
once	TRBV7-3	TRBJ2-7	-	TGTGCCAGCACCCCTCCGGGACAACCTTGGAAGCAGTACTTC	CASTPPGQPWKQYF
-	TRBV7-6	TRBJ1-4	-	TGTGCCAGCAGCCGAGGCCTTCGGGGGACCGGGGATGAAAAACTGTTTTTT	CASSRGLRGTGDEKLFF
-	TRBV5-5	TRBJ2-1	-	TGTGCCAGCAGCTTGGGGACAGCCTCCTACAATGAGCAGTTCTTC	CASSLGTASYNEQFF
once	TRBV6-1	TRBJ2-1	-	TGTGCCAGCAGTGAACGGGTAGCGGAGTACAATGAGCAGTTCTTC	CASSERVAEYNEQFF
few	TRBV3-1/TRBV3-2	TRBJ2-2	TRBD1	TGTGCCAGCAACCCCGGGACAGGGGTCACCGGGGAGCTGTTTTTT	CASNPGTGVTGELFF
-	TRBV9	TRBJ2-1	TRBD2	TGTGCCAGCAGCGAAGCGGGACTATACAATGAGCAGTTCTTC	CASSEAGLYNEQFF
-	TRBV21-1	TRBJ1-4	-	TGTGCCAGCAGCAATGGACAGGGGGCGACTAATGAAAAACTGTTTTTT	CASSNGQGATNEKLFF
-	TRBV18	TRBJ1-2	-	TGTGCCAGCTCACCAGGGGGGGACTATGGCTACACCTTC	CASSPGGDYGYTF
-	TRBV2	TRBJ1-2	TRBD1	TGTGCCAGCAGCGCCACAGGGGTGGAAAACTATGGCTACACCTTC	CASSATGVENYGYTF
-	TRBV6-1	TRBJ1-1	-	TGTGCCAGCAGTGACGCAGGGAAGGCGAACACTGAAGCTTTCTTT	CASSDAGKANTEAFF
once	TRBV7-9	TRBJ1-1	-	TGTGCCAGCAGCCCTCGGGGGGGATTCTCTGAAGCTTTCTTT	CASSPRGGFSEAFF